This entry features one T cell receptor beta chain sequence. This entry is derived from a study of blood T cell repertoires in COVID-19. As for the study in general: Samples of COVID-19 (acute and convalescent) were obtained from the United States, Italy and Spain. Nucleic acid was either cDNA or gDNA, and it came from T cells, B-cell-depleted T cells, or PBMCs.

Original analysis: Reference gene primer amplification yielded estimated nucleated cell counts. Clones were read by immunoSEQ multiplex PCR, and TCRdb kept only the in-frame ones, dropping some. The DNA gave D and trimming, while V, J and clone size come from that table. The sample lists 110,000 or so clones, around 89% occurring once. CDR3 size: 15 residues. Germline CDR1 and CDR2: MDHEN and SYDVKM. V dropped 8 bases and J dropped 8; count of bases not matched to a gene: 15. Sequencing was done on a sample of peripheral blood. The chain uses TRBV28 and TRBJ1-2; 9 nucleotides line up with TRBD1. This TCR derives from a human donor in a cohort sampled during active COVID-19. The CDR3, as DNA: TGTGCCAGCGTTTTTTCCCGGGGACAGGGCTTCGGCTACACCTTC. Its protein is CASVFSRGQGFGYTF.